This record concerns one TCR beta chain sequence. Its cognate antigen is unknown. Using immunoSEQ multiplex PCR, the repertoire was profiled, and TCRdb retains in-frame clones only, with some absent. The sample carries around 20,000 clones, roughly 83% recorded once. This record comes from a study of PD-1 blockade in classical Hodgkin lymphoma. General study findings and limits: Baseline diversity was lower in partial responders and progressors than complete responders.

CDR1 and CDR2 from the germline V gene are LNHNV and YYDKDF (reference sequence). CDR3 length: 13 amino acids. Trimming left V 3 bases short and J 4 bases short, with 9 bases between. Each of the patients experienced relapse following autologous stem cell transplantation, and their brentuximab vedotin exposure differed. This chain links TRBV15 with TRBJ1-1; D is unresolved. This receptor was obtained from a human donor with classical Hodgkin lymphoma. The material sequenced was peripheral blood mononuclear cells (PBMCs), taken before the second cycle of nivolumab. CDR3 nucleotide sequence: TGTGCCACCAGCAGTGAGGGATCCACTGAAGCTTTCTTT. Protein product: CATSSEGSTEAFF.